This T cell receptor beta chain was obtained from a study of cytomegalovirus exposure and HLA in healthy donors. Whole-study context: An analysis done earlier identified roughly 120 million unique TCR beta sequences from about 179 million T cells. Overall study findings and caveats: Follow-up analysis found HLA locus-dependent TCR association rates, highest for DRB1 and lowest for HLA-C.

The length of the CDR3 is 14 residues. Germline CDR1 GTSNPN, CDR2 SVGIG (reference sequence). The ends were cut back, 0 bases at V and 4 bases at J, with 12 bases in the middle. The PCR was carried out with 60 Vbeta primers and 13 Jbeta primers. Method: immunoSEQ multiplex PCR; TCRdb's copy keeps in-frame clones and lacks some. The sample records under 250,000 clones, roughly 87% being singletons. On this clone: Its antigen is still unknown.

This sequence originates from a man aged 35 to 55 in good health and CMV-seropositive. The chain couples TRBV30 to TRBJ1-2; D gene ambiguous. Sequenced input: PBMCs. This chain's CDR3 is CAWSVGGSGYGYTF. For the CDR3, the DNA is TGTGCCTGGAGTGTCGGAGGTAGTGGCTATGGCTACACCTTC.